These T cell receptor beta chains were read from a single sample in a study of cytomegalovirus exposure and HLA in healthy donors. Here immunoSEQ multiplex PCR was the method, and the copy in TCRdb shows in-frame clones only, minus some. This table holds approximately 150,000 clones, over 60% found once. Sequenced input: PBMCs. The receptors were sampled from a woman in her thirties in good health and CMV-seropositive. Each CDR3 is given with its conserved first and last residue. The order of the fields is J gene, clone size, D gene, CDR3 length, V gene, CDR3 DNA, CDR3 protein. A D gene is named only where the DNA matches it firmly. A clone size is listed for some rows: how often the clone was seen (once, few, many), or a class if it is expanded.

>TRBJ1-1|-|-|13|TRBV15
TGTGCCACCAGCAGACAGGGGAGCACTGAAGCTTTCTTT
CATSRQGSTEAFF
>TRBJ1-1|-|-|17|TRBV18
TGTGCCAGCTCGAATCATCCAGGGATGCAGGGGAACACTGAAGCTTTCTTT
CASSNHPGMQGNTEAFF
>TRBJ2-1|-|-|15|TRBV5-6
TGTGCCAGCAGCTTGGAATACAGGGCAGACAATGAGCAGTTCTTC
CASSLEYRADNEQFF
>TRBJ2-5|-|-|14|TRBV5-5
TGTGCCAGCAGCCAGGCTTGGGACCAAGAGACCCAGTACTTC
CASSQAWDQETQYF
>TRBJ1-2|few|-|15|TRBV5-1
TGCGCCAGCAGCCGGAGGGGGGGGCGTCACTATGGCTACACCTTC
CASSRRGGRHYGYTF
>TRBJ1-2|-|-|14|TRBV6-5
TGTGCCAGCAGTCGCGCCACATACAGGGACGGCTACACCTTC
CASSRATYRDGYTF
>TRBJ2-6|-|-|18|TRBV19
TGTGCCAGTGCCCCCCCCGGGACATGGAACTCTGGGGCCAACGTCCTGACTTTC
CASAPPGTWNSGANVLTF
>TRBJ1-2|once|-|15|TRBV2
TGTGCCAGCAGTGAGGTCGGGCCCCTAGGGGATGGCTACACCTTC
CASSEVGPLGDGYTF
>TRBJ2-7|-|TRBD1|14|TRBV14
TGTGCCAGCAGCCAAGACAGGGGGCTAGCCGAGCAGTACTTC
CASSQDRGLAEQYF
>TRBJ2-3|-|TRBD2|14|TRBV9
TGTGCCAGCAGCGTAGTATCGGGAGGGTCCACGCAGTATTTT
CASSVVSGGSTQYF
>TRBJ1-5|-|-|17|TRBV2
TGTGCCAGCGGCGGCGCGGGGAATAGGATCGGCAATCAGCCCCAGCATTTT
CASGGAGNRIGNQPQHF
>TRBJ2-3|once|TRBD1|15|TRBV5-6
TGTGCCAGCAGCTTAGGGGACAGGGGTATGGATACGCAGTATTTT
CASSLGDRGMDTQYF
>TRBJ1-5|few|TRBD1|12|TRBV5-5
TGTGCCAGCAGCGGGTGGACAGGGAGCCAGCATTTT
CASSGWTGSQHF
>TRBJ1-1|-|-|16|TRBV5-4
TGTGCCAGCAGGGAGTTGGGGGAGGTGGCGAGCACTGAAGCTTTCTTT
CASRELGEVASTEAFF
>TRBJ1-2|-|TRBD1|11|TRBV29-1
TGCAGCGCTGGACAGGATAATGGCTACACCTTC
CSAGQDNGYTF
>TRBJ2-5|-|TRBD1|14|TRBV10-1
TGCGCCAGCAGCCAGACAGGGGCCGAAGAGACCCAGTACTTC
CASSQTGAEETQYF
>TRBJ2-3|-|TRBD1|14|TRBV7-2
TGTGCCAGCGCCCGGGACAGATACACAGATACGCAGTATTTT
CASARDRYTDTQYF
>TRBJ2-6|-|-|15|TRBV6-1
TGTGCCAGCAGACGAGGGAGCTCTGGGGCCAACGTCCTGACTTTC
CASRRGSSGANVLTF
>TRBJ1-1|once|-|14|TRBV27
TGTGCCAGCAGTTTTACCAGGGGGAACACTGAAGCTTTCTTT
CASSFTRGNTEAFF
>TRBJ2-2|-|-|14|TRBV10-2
TGCGCCAGCAGTTGGAAGGGAGACACCGGGGAGCTGTTTTTT
CASSWKGDTGELFF
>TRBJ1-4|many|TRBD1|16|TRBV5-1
TGCGCCAGCAGCATACAGGGGGCAGGGGCTAATGAAAAACTGTTTTTT
CASSIQGAGANEKLFF
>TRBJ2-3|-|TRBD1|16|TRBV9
TGTGCCAGCAGCCCCCAGTCAGGCAGGGGGACAGATACGCAGTATTTT
CASSPQSGRGTDTQYF
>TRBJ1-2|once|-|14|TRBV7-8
TGTGCCAGCAGCTTAGATCGGGATAGCAATGGCTACACCTTC
CASSLDRDSNGYTF
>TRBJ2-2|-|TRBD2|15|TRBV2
TGTGCCAGCAGATTTAGCGGGGGCGTCACCGGGGAGCTGTTTTTT
CASRFSGGVTGELFF
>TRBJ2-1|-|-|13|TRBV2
TGTGCCAGCAGTGACAGGGCGAGAATAGAGCAGTTCTTC
CASSDRARIEQFF
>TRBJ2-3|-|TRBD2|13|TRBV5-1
TGCGCCAGCAGGAGCGGGATAACAGATACGCAGTATTTT
CASRSGITDTQYF
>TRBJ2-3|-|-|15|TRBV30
TGTGCCTGGAGTGTAGGTAGGGGATACACAGATACGCAGTATTTT
CAWSVGRGYTDTQYF
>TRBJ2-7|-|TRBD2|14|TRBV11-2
TGTGCCAGCAGCCCCCGGGGACTAGCCTACGAGCAGTACTTC
CASSPRGLAYEQYF
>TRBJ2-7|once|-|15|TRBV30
TGTGCCTGGAGTGTCGGGATAGGGAGGCGCCACAAGCAGTACTTC
CAWSVGIGRRHKQYF
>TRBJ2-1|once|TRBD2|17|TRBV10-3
TGTGCCATCAGCGGACTAGCGGGGGACTGGGGCTACAATGAGCAGTTCTTC
CAISGLAGDWGYNEQFF
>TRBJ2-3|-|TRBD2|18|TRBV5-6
TGTGCCAGCACCACCTCGTGGACTAGCGGGGGGGGGCGGGATACGCAGTATTTT
CASTTSWTSGGGRDTQYF
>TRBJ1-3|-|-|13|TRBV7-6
TGTGCCAGCAGTTTAGGTGGGGCCGGCACCATATATTTT
CASSLGGAGTIYF
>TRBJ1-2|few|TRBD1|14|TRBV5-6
TGTGCCAGCAGCCCGCCGACAGGGGGATATGGCTACACCTTC
CASSPPTGGYGYTF
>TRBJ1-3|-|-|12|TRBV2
TGTGCCAGCACGGCAGGGAGAAACACCATATATTTT
CASTAGRNTIYF
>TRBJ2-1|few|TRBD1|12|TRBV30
TGTGCCTGGAGTTGGGAAAGACAGGGATGGTTCTTC
CAWSWERQGWFF
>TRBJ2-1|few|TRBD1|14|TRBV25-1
TGTGCCAGCAGAAACAGGGGGCACTACAATGAGCAGTTCTTC
CASRNRGHYNEQFF
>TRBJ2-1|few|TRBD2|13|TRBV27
TGTGCCAGCAGTCCTCCTAGCGGGGTTGAGCAGTTCTTC
CASSPPSGVEQFF
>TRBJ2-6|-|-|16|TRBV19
TGTGCCAGTAGTATTAGGACAACGGCTTATCTAGGCGTCCTGACTTTC
CASSIRTTAYLGVLTF
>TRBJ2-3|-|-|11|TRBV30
TGTGCCTGGAGTGGCGGGGAAACGCAGTATTTT
CAWSGGETQYF
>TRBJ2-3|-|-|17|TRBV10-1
TGCGCCAGCAGTGAGTCGCGGGGGACAAGGAGCACAGATACGCAGTATTTT
CASSESRGTRSTDTQYF
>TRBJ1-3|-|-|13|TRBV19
TGTGCCGCCACCCCGAACTCGGGAAACACCATATATTTT
CAATPNSGNTIYF
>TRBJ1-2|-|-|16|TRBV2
TGTGCCAGCAATCCTAGGTACGAGACAGCTAACTATGGCTACACCTTC
CASNPRYETANYGYTF
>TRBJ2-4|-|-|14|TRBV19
TGTGCCAGTAGTATAAGAGGGGGGGAAAACATTCAGTACTTC
CASSIRGGENIQYF
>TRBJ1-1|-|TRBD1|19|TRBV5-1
TGCGCCAGCAGTTACAGGACAGGGTGGGCACCCAGCATGAACACTGAAGCTTTCTTT
CASSYRTGWAPSMNTEAFF
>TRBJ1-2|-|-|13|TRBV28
TGTGCCAGCAGTTGGGCGGGTTTAGGTGGCTACACCTTC
CASSWAGLGGYTF
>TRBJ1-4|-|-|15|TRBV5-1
TGCGCCAGCAGCTTAACAGAGGGGACACGTGGAAAACTGTTTTTT
CASSLTEGTRGKLFF
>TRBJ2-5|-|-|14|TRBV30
TGTGCCTGGAGTGTATCTTACAAACAAGAGACCCAGTACTTC
CAWSVSYKQETQYF
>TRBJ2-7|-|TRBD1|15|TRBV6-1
TGTGCCAGCAGTGAAGCGCACAGGGGCTCCTACGAGCAGTACTTC
CASSEAHRGSYEQYF
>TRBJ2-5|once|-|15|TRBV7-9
TGTGCCAGCAGCTTAGGGTACAGGCTGGAAGAGACCCAGTACTTC
CASSLGYRLEETQYF
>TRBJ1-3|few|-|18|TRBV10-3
TGTGCCATCAGTGAGTCGATTTTAGGACAGCTGTCGGGAAACACCATATATTTT
CAISESILGQLSGNTIYF